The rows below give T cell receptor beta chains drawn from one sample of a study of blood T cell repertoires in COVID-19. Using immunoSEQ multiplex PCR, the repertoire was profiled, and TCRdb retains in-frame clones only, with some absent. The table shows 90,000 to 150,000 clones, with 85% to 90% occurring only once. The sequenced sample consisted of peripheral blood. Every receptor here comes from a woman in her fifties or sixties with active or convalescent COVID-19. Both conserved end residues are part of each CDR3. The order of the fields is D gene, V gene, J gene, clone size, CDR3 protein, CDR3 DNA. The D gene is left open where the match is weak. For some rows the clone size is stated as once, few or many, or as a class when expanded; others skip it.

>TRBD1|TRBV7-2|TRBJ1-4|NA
CASSFGTGYSNEKLFF
TGTGCCAGCAGCTTCGGGACAGGGTATTCTAATGAAAAACTGTTTTTT
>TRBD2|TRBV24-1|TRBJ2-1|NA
CATSEPSGTTQFF
TGTGCCACCAGTGAACCTAGCGGGACGACTCAGTTCTTC
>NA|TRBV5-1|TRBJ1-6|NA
CASSHEQGSSYNSPLHF
TGCGCCAGCAGCCACGAGCAGGGAAGCTCCTATAATTCACCCCTCCACTTT
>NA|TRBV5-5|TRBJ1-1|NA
CASNPSWEDTEAFF
TGTGCCAGCAACCCCTCGTGGGAGGACACTGAAGCTTTCTTT
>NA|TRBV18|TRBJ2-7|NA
CASSPRGGASEQYF
TGTGCCAGCTCACCACGAGGGGGTGCAAGCGAGCAGTACTTC
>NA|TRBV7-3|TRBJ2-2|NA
CASSLATGMLFF
TGTGCCAGCAGCTTAGCAACAGGGATGCTGTTTTTT
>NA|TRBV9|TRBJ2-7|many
CASSAQPLTDTYEQYF
TGTGCCAGCAGCGCACAACCTTTGACAGATACCTACGAGCAGTACTTC
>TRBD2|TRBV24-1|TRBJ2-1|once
CATSDPTGLAGAAHNEQFF
TGTGCCACCAGTGATCCCACGGGACTAGCGGGAGCGGCCCACAATGAGCAGTTCTTC
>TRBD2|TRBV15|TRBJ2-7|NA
CATSRSSGYEQYF
TGTGCCACCAGCAGATCTAGCGGCTACGAGCAGTACTTC
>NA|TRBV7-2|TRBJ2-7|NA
CASSATGGPLKQYF
TGTGCCAGCAGCGCCACGGGCGGGCCTTTAAAGCAGTACTTC
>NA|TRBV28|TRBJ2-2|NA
CASSPSNTGELFF
TGTGCCAGCAGTCCGTCGAACACCGGGGAGCTGTTTTTT
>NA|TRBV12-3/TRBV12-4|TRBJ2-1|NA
CASTPSGEQFF
TGTGCCAGCACCCCGAGCGGTGAGCAGTTCTTC
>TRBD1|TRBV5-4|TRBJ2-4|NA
CASSSGQGAPPQYF
TGTGCCAGCAGCAGTGGACAGGGCGCTCCCCCTCAGTACTTC
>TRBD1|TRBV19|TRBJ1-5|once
CASSEDRTFQPQHF
TGTGCCAGTAGTGAGGACAGGACGTTTCAGCCCCAGCATTTT
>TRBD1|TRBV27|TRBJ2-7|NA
CASSDRDRGLSEQYF
TGTGCCAGCTCTGACCGGGACAGGGGGCTCAGCGAGCAGTACTTC
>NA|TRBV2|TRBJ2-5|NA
CGGRGGLQETQYF
TGTGGCGGCAGGGGTGGACTGCAAGAGACCCAGTACTTC
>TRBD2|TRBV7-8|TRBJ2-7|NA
CASSLTSGSSVFYEQYF
TGTGCCAGCAGCTTGACTAGCGGGAGTTCGGTTTTCTACGAGCAGTACTTC
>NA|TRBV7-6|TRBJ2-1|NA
CASSLLQDSYNEQFF
TGTGCCAGCAGCTTATTACAGGACTCCTACAATGAGCAGTTCTTC
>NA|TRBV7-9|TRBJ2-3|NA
CASSLGERTDTQYF
TGTGCCAGCAGCTTGGGAGAACGTACAGATACGCAGTATTTT
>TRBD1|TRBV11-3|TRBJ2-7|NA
CASSPGTGFGEQYF
TGTGCCAGCAGCCCCGGGACAGGGTTTGGCGAGCAGTACTTC
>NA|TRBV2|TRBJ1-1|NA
CASGRDTLNTEAFF
TGTGCCAGCGGGAGGGACACGTTGAACACTGAAGCTTTCTTT
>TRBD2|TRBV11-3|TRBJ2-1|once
CASSLDDRGLAANNEQFF
TGTGCCAGCAGCTTAGATGATAGGGGACTAGCGGCGAACAATGAGCAGTTCTTC
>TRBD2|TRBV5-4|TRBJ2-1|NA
CASSLSSGSYNEQFF
TGTGCCAGCAGCCTATCTAGCGGGTCCTACAATGAGCAGTTCTTC
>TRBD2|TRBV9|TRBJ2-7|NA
CASSLTSGRAREQYF
TGTGCCAGCAGCCTAACTAGCGGGAGGGCGAGGGAGCAGTACTTC
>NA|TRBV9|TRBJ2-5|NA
CASSSTHTRGETQYF
TGTGCCAGCAGCTCCACCCACACACGGGGGGAGACCCAGTACTTC
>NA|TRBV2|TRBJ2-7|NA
CASSEARGAEQYF
TGTGCCAGCAGTGAAGCGCGCGGGGCCGAGCAGTACTTC
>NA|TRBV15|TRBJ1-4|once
CATSRDGQEKLFF
TGTGCCACCAGCAGAGATGGGCAAGAAAAACTGTTTTTT
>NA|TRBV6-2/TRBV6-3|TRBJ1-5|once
CASSHPPQGIGEGQPQHF
TGTGCCAGCAGCCACCCCCCCCAGGGAATTGGGGAAGGTCAGCCCCAGCATTTT
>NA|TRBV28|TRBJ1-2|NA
CASSGGGNYGYTF
TGTGCCAGCAGCGGAGGCGGAAACTATGGCTACACCTTC
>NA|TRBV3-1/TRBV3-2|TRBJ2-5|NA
CASSQGNSRETQYF
TGTGCCAGCAGCCAAGGGAATAGCCGGGAGACCCAGTACTTC
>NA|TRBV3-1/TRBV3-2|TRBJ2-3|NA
CASSQGGTDTQYF
TGTGCCAGCAGCCAAGGAGGCACAGATACGCAGTATTTT
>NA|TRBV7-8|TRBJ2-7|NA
CASSDDIASTSSYEQYF
TGTGCCAGCAGCGATGACATAGCGTCGACCAGCTCCTACGAGCAGTACTTC
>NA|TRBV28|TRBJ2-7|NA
CASRPREVETYEQYF
TGTGCCAGCAGGCCCCGGGAAGTGGAGACGTACGAGCAGTACTTC
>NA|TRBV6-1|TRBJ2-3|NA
CASSERSGLAADTQYF
TGTGCCAGCAGTGAAAGAAGCGGGTTGGCCGCGGATACGCAGTATTTT
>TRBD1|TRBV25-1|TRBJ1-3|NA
CASSPTGVGNTIYF
TGTGCCAGCAGTCCCACAGGGGTTGGAAACACCATATATTTT
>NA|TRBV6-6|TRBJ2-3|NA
CASSRLGHDTQYF
TGTGCCAGCAGTAGACTGGGGCACGATACGCAGTATTTT
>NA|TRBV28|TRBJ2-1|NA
CASRPRDFGNEQFF
TGTGCCAGCAGACCACGGGACTTCGGGAATGAGCAGTTCTTC